Following are 17 T cell receptor beta chains from one sample sequenced in a study of blood T cell repertoires in COVID-19. The assay was immunoSEQ multiplex PCR, and TCRdb's table has in-frame clones only and misses some. The sample lists about 59,000 clones; about 88% were seen once. The sample comprised peripheral blood. Receptors were obtained from an elderly man in a cohort sampled during active COVID-19.

The V and J genes are TRBV5-4 and TRBJ2-5, with 15 bases that match TRBD2. CDR3 length: 15 residues. CDR1 SGHNT and CDR2 YYREEE come from the germline V gene (reference sequence). After removal of 4 bases from V and 5 bases from J, the junction contained 3 bases not matched to a gene. CDR3 sequence reads: CASSRGLAGGETQYF. The CDR3 DNA reads as TGTGCCAGCAGCCGAGGACTAGCGGGGGGGGAGACCCAGTACTTC.

This clone was observed once. This chain joins TRBV2 and TRBJ1-1; D not certain. The CDR3 contains 12 residues. V was clipped by 7 bases and J by 9 bases, with 15 bases between them. The V gene's germline CDR1 is SNHLY and CDR2 FYNNEI. The CDR3 is CASTFDRRKAFF. For the CDR3, the DNA is TGTGCCAGCACATTTGACCGGAGGAAAGCTTTCTTT.

This chain links TRBV6-5 with TRBJ1-5, with TRBD1 matching over 8 bases. Per germline, CDR1 MNHEY and CDR2 SVGAGI. Trimming at V came to 4 bases and at J to 3 bases, leaving 5 bases not matched to a gene. This CDR3 is built from 15 residues. CDR3 amino acids: CASSSQGVNNQPQHF. CDR3 bases: TGTGCCAGCAGTTCACAGGGGGTAAACAATCAGCCCCAGCATTTT.

The rearrangement joins TRBV21-1 to TRBJ2-5; the DNA was not compared with TRBD1, the D call given in the table. TRBV21-1 is termed a pseudogene. This CDR3 comprises 15 residues. The CDR3 is CASSKGGTGGGTQYF. CDR3 DNA: TGTGCCAGCAGCAAAGGGGGGACAGGGGGAGGGACCCAGTACTTC.

V is TRBV27 and J is TRBJ2-5, with 8 bases that match TRBD2. This CDR3 is built from 15 residues. The V gene's germline CDR1 is MNHEY and CDR2 SMNVEV (reference sequence). After removal of 2 bases from V and 4 bases from J, the junction contained 6 bases not matched to a gene. The CDR3 nucleotides are TGTGCCAGCAGTTTAAAACGGGGGGGCTTAGAGACCCAGTACTTC. Amino acids: CASSLKRGGLETQYF.

The CDR3 protein is CASSLDSLGGSPLHF. In nucleotides, the CDR3 is TGTGCCAGCAGCTTAGATTCACTTGGAGGTTCACCCCTCCACTTT. The V gene is TRBV11-2, the J gene TRBJ1-6, with D hard to call. The CDR3 has 15 amino acids. The germline V and J ends were trimmed by 0 bases and 9 bases, with 12 bases remaining between them. Germline V gene lookup returns CDR1 SGHAT and CDR2 FQNNGV. The full variable domain, rest sourced from reference TRBV11-2 and TRBJ1-6, is EAGVAQSPRYKIIEKRQSVAFWCNPISGHATLYWYQQILGQGPKLLIQFQNNGVVDDSQLPKDRFSAERLKGVDSTLKIQPAKLEDSAVYLCASSLDSLGGSPLHFGNGTRLTVT.

The chain carries TRBV2 and TRBJ1-5; 8 bases fit TRBD1. Trimming cost V 3 bases and J 3 bases; bases outside gene matches: 13. This CDR3 has 18 amino acids. Germline values: CDR1 SNHLY, CDR2 FYNNEI. The CDR3 reads CASSEGGVTGGPNQPQHF. DNA of the CDR3: TGTGCCAGCAGTGAGGGGGGCGTTACAGGGGGGCCCAATCAGCCCCAGCATTTT. The full variable domain, completed using reference TRBV2 and TRBJ1-5, is EPEVTQTPSHQVTQMGQEVILRCVPISNHLYFYWYRQILGQKVEFLVSFYNNEISEKSEIFDDQFSVERPDGSNFTLKIRSTKLEDSAMYFCASSEGGVTGGPNQPQHFGDGTRLSIL.

V is TRBV4-2 and J is TRBJ2-5; TRBD2 is a possible D gene (5 bases). The CDR3 covers 16 residues. The V and J ends lost 1 base and 3 bases respectively, with 15 bases between them. The germline gives CDR1 LGHNA, CDR2 YNFKEQ. Written as DNA, the CDR3 is TGTGCCAGCAGCCAAGGCCTAGTCGGAGGTAAAGAGACCCAGTACTTC. Its protein product is CASSQGLVGGKETQYF.

The rearrangement uses TRBV6-2 or TRBV6-3 and TRBJ2-7; tentatively, D is TRBD2 (6 bases). The V and J ends lost 0 bases and 7 bases respectively, with 19 bases between them. CDR1 is MNHEY, CDR2 SVGEGT, per germline. The CDR3 is made up of 16 amino acids. The CDR3 region has the DNA TGTGCCAGCAGTTACTCGACGTCGGGAGTGCAGGGTGAGCAGTACTTC. It yields the protein CASSYSTSGVQGEQYF.

This rearrangement joins TRBV11-2 to TRBJ1-1; D gene uncertain. The CDR3 totals 15 residues. Per the germline V gene, CDR1 is SGHAT and CDR2 is FQNNGV. V was cut by 0 bases and J by 3 bases, with 11 bases left in between. CDR3: CASSLDPGSDTEAFF. As DNA, the CDR3 is TGTGCCAGCAGCTTAGATCCGGGTAGTGACACTGAAGCTTTCTTT.

The V gene is TRBV30, the J gene TRBJ1-1; D may be TRBD1 (6 bases). Between the trimmed V and J ends, which lost 3 bases and 1 base, there was a span of 15 bases. The CDR3 extends over 15 amino acids. The germline V gene encodes CDR1 GTSNPN and CDR2 SVGIG (reference sequence). CDR3 bases: TGTGCCTGGAGGAGTGCCGGGACACCGAACACTGAAGCTTTCTTT. Encoded protein: CAWRSAGTPNTEAFF.

The CDR3 loop reads CASSSGGRTEAFF. CDR3 DNA sequence: TGTGCCAGCAGTTCGGGAGGGCGCACTGAAGCTTTCTTT. The rearrangement uses TRBV6-6 and TRBJ1-1; the D is unclear. Trimming took 4 bases from V and 4 from J, leaving 10 bases between them. The CDR3 spans 13 residues. Germline loops: CDR1 MNHNY, CDR2 SVGAGI (reference sequence).

This clone has just a few counts. V is TRBV5-6 and J is TRBJ2-1, with 14 positions matching TRBD2. Losses at the gene ends were 5 bases for V and 1 base for J; bases not matched to a gene: 5. Germline CDR1 reads SGHDT; CDR2 reads YYEEEE. CDR3 length: 17 residues. This CDR3 is CASRRLAGGLSYNEQFF. The DNA for the CDR3 is TGTGCCAGCAGGCGACTAGCGGGGGGGTTGTCCTACAATGAGCAGTTCTTC.

The chain employs TRBV18 and TRBJ1-2, with D possibly TRBD1 on 5 matching bases. Trimming pared 3 bases from V and 8 bases from J, leaving 19 bases between. Looked up from germline, CDR1 is KGHSH and CDR2 is LQKENI. This CDR3 comprises 15 residues. CDR3 sequence reads: CASSPNRIVNGGYTF. As DNA, the CDR3 is TGTGCCAGCTCACCTAACAGGATTGTGAATGGAGGCTACACCTTC.

The V gene is TRBV9, the J gene TRBJ2-6; 7 bases match TRBD1. CDR3 length: 19 amino acids. V lost 4 bases, J lost 0 bases, and 13 bases stayed unmatched. Germline V gene lookup returns CDR1 SGDLS and CDR2 YYNGEE. CDR3 coding DNA: TGTGCCAGCAGCCCCCGGGACAGACGTTTTACCTCTGGGGCCAACGTCCTGACTTTC. Residues: CASSPRDRRFTSGANVLTF.

The gene calls are TRBV5-1 and TRBJ2-2; 8 bases agree with TRBD1. This CDR3 region has 15 residues. V dropped 2 bases and J dropped 5; count of bases not matched to a gene: 5. In germline, CDR1 is SGHRS, CDR2 YFSETQ. The CDR3, as DNA: TGCGCCAGCAGCTTACGGACAGGGACGACCGGGGAGCTGTTTTTT. Encoded protein: CASSLRTGTTGELFF. Using reference TRBV5-1 and TRBJ2-2 for the parts outside the CDR3, the full variable domain is KAGVTQTPRYLIKTRGQQVTLSCSPISGHRSVSWYQQTPGQGLQFLFEYFSETQRNKGNFPGRFSGRQFSNSRSEMNVSTLELGDSALYLCASSLRTGTTGELFFGEGSRLTVL.

The CDR3 sequence: CASSPRDRSNYGYTF. Here the CDR3 DNA reads TGTGCCAGCAGCCCGCGGGACAGATCTAACTATGGCTACACCTTC. The chain has TRBV7-2 and TRBJ1-2; 7 nucleotides agree with TRBD1. The CDR3 is 15 residues long. Per germline, CDR1 SGHTA and CDR2 FQGNSA. V shed 5 bases, J shed 0 bases, and the junction held 6 bases outside the gene matches.